The count of the clone carrying this T cell receptor (beta chain) is one. A multiplex PCR was run with 60 Vbeta primers and 13 Jbeta primers. Clones were sequenced by immunoSEQ multiplex PCR, and TCRdb holds only the in-frame ones, with some missing. The table has 220,000 or so clones, 75% to 90% seen once. CDR3 length: 13 residues. Looked up from germline, CDR1 is SGHNT and CDR2 is YYREEE (reference sequence). Trimming left V 4 bases short and J 4 bases short, with 11 bases between. The sample comes from a study of cytomegalovirus exposure and HLA in healthy donors. In the study overall: Unique TCRs from HLA-typed donors, approximately 80 million of them, were held in an early data release.

The origin of this receptor is a woman in her thirties or forties in good health and CMV-seronegative. The chain is built from TRBV5-4 and TRBJ2-5, with D uncertain. Sequencing input: PBMCs. CDR3 region: CASSPQARETQYF. The DNA of the CDR3 is TGTGCCAGCAGCCCCCAGGCCCGAGAGACCCAGTACTTC.